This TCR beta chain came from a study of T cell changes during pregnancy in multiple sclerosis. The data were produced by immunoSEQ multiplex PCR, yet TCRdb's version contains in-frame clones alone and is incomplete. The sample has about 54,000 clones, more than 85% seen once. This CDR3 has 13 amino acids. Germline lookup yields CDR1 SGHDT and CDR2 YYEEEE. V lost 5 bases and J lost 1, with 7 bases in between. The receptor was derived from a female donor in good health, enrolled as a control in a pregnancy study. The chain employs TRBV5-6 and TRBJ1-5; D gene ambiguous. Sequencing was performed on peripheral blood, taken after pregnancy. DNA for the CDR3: TGTGCCAGCAGTTACTACAGCAATCAGCCCCAGCATTTT. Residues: CASSYYSNQPQHF.